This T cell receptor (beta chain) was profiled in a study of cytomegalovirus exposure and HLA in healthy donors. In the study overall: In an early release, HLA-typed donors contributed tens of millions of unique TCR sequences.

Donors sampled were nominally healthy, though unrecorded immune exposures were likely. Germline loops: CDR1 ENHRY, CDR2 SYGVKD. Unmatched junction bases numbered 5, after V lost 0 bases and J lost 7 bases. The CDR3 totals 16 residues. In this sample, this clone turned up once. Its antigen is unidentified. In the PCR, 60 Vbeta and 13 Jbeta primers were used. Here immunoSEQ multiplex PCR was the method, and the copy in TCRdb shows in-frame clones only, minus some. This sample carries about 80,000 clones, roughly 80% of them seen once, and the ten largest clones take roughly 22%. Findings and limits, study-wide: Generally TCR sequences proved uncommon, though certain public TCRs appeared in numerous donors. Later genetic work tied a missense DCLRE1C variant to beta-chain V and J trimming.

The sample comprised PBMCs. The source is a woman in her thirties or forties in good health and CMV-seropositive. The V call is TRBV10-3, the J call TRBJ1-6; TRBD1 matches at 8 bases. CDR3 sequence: CAISESTGAFNSPLHF. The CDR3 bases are TGTGCCATCAGTGAGTCGACAGGGGCATTCAATTCACCCCTCCACTTT.